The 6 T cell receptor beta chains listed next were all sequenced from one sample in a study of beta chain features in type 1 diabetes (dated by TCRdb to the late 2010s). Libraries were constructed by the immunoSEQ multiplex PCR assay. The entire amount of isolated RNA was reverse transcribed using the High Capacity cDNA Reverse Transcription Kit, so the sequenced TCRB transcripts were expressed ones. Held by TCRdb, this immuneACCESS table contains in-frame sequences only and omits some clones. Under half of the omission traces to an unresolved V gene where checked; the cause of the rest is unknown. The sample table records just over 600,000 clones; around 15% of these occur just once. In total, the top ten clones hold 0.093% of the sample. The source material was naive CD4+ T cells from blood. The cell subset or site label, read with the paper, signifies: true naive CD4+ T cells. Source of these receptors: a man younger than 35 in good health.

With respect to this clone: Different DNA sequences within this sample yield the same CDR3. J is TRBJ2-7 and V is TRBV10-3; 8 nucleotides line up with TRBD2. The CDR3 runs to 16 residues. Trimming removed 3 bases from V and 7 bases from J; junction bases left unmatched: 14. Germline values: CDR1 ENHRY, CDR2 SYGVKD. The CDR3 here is CAISDTGLAGSWEQYF. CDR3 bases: TGTGCCATCAGTGATACGGGGCTAGCGGGTTCTTGGGAGCAGTACTTC.

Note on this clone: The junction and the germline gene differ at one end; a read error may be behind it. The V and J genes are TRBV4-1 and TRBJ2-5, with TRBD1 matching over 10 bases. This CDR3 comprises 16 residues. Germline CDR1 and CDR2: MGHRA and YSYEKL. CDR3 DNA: TGCGCCAGCAGCCCAGTAGACAGGGGGCGCGGTGAGAGCCAGTACTTC. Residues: CASSPVDRGRGESQYF.

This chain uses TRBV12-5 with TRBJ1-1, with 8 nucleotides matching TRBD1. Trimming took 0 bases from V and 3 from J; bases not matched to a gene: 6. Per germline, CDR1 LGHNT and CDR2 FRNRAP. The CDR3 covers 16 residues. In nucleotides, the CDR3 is TGTGCTAGTGGTTTGGTACTCGGACAGGGCTACACTGAAGCTTTCTTT. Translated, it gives CASGLVLGQGYTEAFF.

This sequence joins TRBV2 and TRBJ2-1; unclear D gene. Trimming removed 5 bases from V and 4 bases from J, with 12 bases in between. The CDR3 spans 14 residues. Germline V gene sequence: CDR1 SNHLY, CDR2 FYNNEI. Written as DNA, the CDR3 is TGTGCCAGCAGTTTAACAAACCTTTACAATGAGCAGTTCTTC. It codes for CASSLTNLYNEQFF.

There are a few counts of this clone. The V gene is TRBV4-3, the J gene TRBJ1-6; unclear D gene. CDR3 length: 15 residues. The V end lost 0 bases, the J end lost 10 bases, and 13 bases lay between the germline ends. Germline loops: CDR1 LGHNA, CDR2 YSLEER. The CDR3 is CASSQDYRGTSPLHF. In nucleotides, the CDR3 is TGCGCCAGCAGCCAAGACTATCGCGGAACGTCACCCCTCCACTTT.

CDR3: CASSLTRTEGQFF. In nucleotides, the CDR3 is TGTGCCAGCAGTTTGACTAGAACCGAGGGGCAGTTCTTC. The chain combines TRBV2 with TRBJ2-1; possible D gene TRBD2, 6 bases. The CDR3 sequence is 13 residues long. The V end lost 5 bases, the J end lost 12 bases, and 17 bases lay between the germline ends. Germline V gene sequence: CDR1 SNHLY, CDR2 FYNNEI.